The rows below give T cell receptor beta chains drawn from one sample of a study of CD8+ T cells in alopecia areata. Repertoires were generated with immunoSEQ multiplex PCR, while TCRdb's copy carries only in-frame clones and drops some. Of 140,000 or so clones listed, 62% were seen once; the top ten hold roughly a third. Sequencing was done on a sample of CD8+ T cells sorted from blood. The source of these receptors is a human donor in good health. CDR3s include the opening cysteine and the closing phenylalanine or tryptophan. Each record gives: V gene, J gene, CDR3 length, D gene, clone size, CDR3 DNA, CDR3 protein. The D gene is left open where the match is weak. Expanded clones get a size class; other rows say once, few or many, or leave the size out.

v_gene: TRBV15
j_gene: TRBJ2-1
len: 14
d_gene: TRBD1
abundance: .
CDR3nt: TGTGCCACCAGCAGGGACAGGGGAAGAGATGAGCAGTTCTTC
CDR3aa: CATSRDRGRDEQFF

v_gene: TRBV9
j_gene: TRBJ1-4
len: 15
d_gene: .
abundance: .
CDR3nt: TGTGCCAGCAGCCCTAGCTTTGCAACTAATGAAAAACTGTTTTTT
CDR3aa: CASSPSFATNEKLFF

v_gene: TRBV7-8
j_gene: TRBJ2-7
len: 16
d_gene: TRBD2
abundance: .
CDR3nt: TGTGCCAGCAGCTTAACTCTAGCGGGAGGCCCATACGAGCAGTACTTC
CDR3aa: CASSLTLAGGPYEQYF

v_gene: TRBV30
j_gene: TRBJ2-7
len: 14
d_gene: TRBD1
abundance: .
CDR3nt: TGTGCCTGGAGTGAAGGGACAGGGTCCCACGAGCAGTACTTC
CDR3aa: CAWSEGTGSHEQYF

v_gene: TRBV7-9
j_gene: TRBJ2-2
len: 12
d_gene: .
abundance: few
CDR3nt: TGTGCCACCCCCCACAGGACCCGGGAGCTGTTTTTT
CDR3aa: CATPHRTRELFF

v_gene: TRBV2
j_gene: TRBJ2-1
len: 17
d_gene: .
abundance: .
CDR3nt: TGTGCCAGCAGTGAACGAGAAGCGAGGAGCTCCTACAATGAGCAGTTCTTC
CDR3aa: CASSEREARSSYNEQFF

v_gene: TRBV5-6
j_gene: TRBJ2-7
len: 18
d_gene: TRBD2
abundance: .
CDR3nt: TGTGCCAGCAGCTTGGACGTAGCGGGAGGGAATACAGACTTCGAGCAGTACTTC
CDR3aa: CASSLDVAGGNTDFEQYF

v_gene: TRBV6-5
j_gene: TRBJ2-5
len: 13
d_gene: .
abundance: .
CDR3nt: TGTGCCAGCAGTTTCAGGACTGGGGAGACCCAGTACTTC
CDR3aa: CASSFRTGETQYF

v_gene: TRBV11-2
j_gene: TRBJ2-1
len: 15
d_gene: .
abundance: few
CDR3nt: TGTGCCAGCAGCTTAGAGTGGACAGATTACAATGAGCAGTTCTTC
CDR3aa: CASSLEWTDYNEQFF

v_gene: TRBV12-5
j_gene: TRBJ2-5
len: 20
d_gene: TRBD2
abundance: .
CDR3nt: TGTGCTAGTGGTTTGTTGTCGTTGCTCGCAGGGACTACCCCAAAAGAGACCCAGTACTTC
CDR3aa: CASGLLSLLAGTTPKETQYF

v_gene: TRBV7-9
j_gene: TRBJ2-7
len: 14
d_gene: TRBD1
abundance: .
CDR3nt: TGTGCCAGCAGCTTCGGACAGGGGGCCCCCGAGCAGTACTTC
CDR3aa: CASSFGQGAPEQYF

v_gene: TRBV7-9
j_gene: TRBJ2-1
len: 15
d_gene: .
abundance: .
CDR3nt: TGTGCCAGCAGCTTAGAGCTGCGGGACTACAATGAGCAGTTCTTC
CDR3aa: CASSLELRDYNEQFF

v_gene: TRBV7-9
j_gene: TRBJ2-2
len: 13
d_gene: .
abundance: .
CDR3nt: TGTGCCAGCAGCTTAGCGGGTACCGGGGAGCTGTTTTTT
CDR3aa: CASSLAGTGELFF

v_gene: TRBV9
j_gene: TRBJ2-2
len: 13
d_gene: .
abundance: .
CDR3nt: TGTGCCAGCAGCGTAGTAGCCACCGGGGAGCTGTTTTTT
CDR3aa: CASSVVATGELFF

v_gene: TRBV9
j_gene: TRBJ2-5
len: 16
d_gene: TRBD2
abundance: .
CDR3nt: TGTGCCAGCAGCCGGGGACTAGCGGGTTTTCAAGAGACCCAGTACTTC
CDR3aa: CASSRGLAGFQETQYF

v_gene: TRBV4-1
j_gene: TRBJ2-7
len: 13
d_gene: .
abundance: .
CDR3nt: TGCGCCAGCAGCCAACACGACAGCTACGAGCAGTACTTC
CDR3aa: CASSQHDSYEQYF

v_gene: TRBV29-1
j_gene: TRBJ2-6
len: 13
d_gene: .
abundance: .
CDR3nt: TGCAGCGTTGCGTCGGAGGGGGCCAACGTCCTGACTTTC
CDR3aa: CSVASEGANVLTF

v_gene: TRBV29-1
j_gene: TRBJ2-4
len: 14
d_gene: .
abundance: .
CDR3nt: TGCAGCGTGACGGGTATGGTAGGCAAAAACATTCAGTACTTC
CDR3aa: CSVTGMVGKNIQYF

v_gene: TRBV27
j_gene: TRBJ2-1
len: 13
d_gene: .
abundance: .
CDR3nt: TGTGCCAGCAGACGGGGGCAATACAATGAGCAGTTCTTC
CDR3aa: CASRRGQYNEQFF

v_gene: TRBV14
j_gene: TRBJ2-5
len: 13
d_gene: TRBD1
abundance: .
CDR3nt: TGTGCCCGATCCGGGACAGCTCAAGAGACCCAGTACTTC
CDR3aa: CARSGTAQETQYF

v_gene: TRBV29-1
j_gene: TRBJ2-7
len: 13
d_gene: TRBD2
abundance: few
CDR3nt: TGCAGCGTTGCTGCGGGAGGTTCCTACGAGCAGTACTTC
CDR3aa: CSVAAGGSYEQYF

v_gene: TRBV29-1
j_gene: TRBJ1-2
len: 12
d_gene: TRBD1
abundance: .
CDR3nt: TGCAGCGTTGAAGCAGGGGGCTATGGCTACACCTTC
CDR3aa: CSVEAGGYGYTF

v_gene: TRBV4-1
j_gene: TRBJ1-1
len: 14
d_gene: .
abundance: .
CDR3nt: TGCGCCAGCAGCCAAGAAGGCGGGGGCACTGAAGCTTTCTTT
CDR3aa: CASSQEGGGTEAFF

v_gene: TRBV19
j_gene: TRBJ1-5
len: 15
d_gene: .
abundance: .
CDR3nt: TGTGCCAGTAATTGGGGTGGATATAGCAATCAGCCCCAGCATTTT
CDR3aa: CASNWGGYSNQPQHF